The next 21 T cell receptor beta chains were all read from a single sample in a study of tumor-infiltrating lymphocytes in primary liver carcinoma. The authors made TCR beta cDNA from about 500 ng total RNA with a constant-region primer. Researchers made the TCR beta libraries by running three nested multiplex PCR rounds with slightly modified ARM-PCR. For roughly 10 cycles apiece, the opening two PCR rounds ran with TRBV1-TRBV30 forward primers and a C-beta reverse primer. TCRdb independently ran MiXCR on the multiplex PCR reads; one entry per CDR3 protein. The profile shows around 210,000 distinct CDR3 sequences, less than 75% of them singletons. In addition to blood RNA drawn from unsorted whole blood, germline DNA was extracted. Sequenced sample: peripheral blood. The receptor source for this set is a woman aged 55-69 years with primary liver carcinoma and hepatitis B virus infection.

Points on this clonotype: The germline gene is not matched at one end of the junction; a read error may be the cause. The chain carries TRBV11-2 and TRBJ2-5; tentatively, D is TRBD1 (5 bases). CDR3 size: 14 residues. Germline assignment: CDR1 SGHAT and CDR2 FQNNGV. CDR3 sequence reads: CASSLAGREENQYF. The CDR3 DNA reads TGTGCCAGCAGCTTAGCGGGCAGGGAAGAGAACCAGTACTTC.

This clonotype appeared many times. V and J are TRBV29-1 and TRBJ2-5; D gene ambiguous. The germline CDR1 and CDR2 sequences are SQVTM and ANQGSEA. The CDR3 runs 12 residues. V gave up 7 bases and J gave up 0 bases, with 9 bases separating them. The chain's CDR3 is CSAEVYQETQYF. CDR3 nucleotide sequence: TGCAGCGCCGAGGTGTACCAAGAGACCCAGTACTTC.

Comments on this clonotype: A junction end diverges from the germline sequence, so it may reflect a read error. The V gene is TRBV5-5, the J gene TRBJ2-2, with D hard to call. The CDR3 covers 13 residues. The germline CDR1 and CDR2 sequences are SGHKS and YYEKEE (reference sequence). CDR3 amino acids: CTSSLLNTGELFF. CDR3 bases: TGTACCAGCAGCTTGCTAAACACCGGGGAGCTGTTTTTT.

This clonotype came up many times. The V gene is TRBV4-2, the J gene TRBJ2-5; 7 bases map to TRBD2. CDR3 length equals 15 residues. The germline V gene encodes CDR1 LGHNA and CDR2 YNFKEQ. V trimming: 3 bases; J trimming: 4 bases; junction bases outside the gene matches: 8. This CDR3 reads CASSHGSREGETQYF. The CDR3 region has the DNA TGTGCCAGCAGCCACGGCTCCAGGGAGGGAGAGACCCAGTACTTC.

In the case of this clonotype: The conserved phenylalanine or tryptophan normally closing the CDR3 is absent here, so this likely arose from a read error. V gene TRBV11-3 combines with J gene TRBJ2-7, with no clear D. V was cut by 5 bases and J by 2 bases, with 13 bases left in between. This CDR3 has 14 amino acids. In germline, CDR1 is SGHNT, CDR2 YENEEA. The CDR3 nucleotides are TGTGCCAGCAGCACTCGACATGGGGCCTACGAGCAGTACTAC. Encoded protein: CASSTRHGAYEQYY.

For this clonotype: It is likely a read error, because the conserved phenylalanine at the end of the CDR3 is missing. It is unclear where the CDR3 begins or ends on the DNA, so no DNA is shown, and the CDR3 is as TCRdb lists it. CDR3 amino acids: CASSLAGVRNERFS. The rearrangement links TRBV12-3 or TRBV12-4 to TRBJ2-1. Inclusive of both ends, the CDR3 amounts to 14 amino acids.

About this clonotype: The conserved phenylalanine or tryptophan normally closing the CDR3 is absent here, so this likely arose from a read error. The chain links TRBV12-3 or TRBV12-4 to TRBJ2-2; the match to TRBD2 covers 8 bases. The length of the CDR3 is 15 residues. CDR3 sequence: CASSSSGRGTGKLFI. CDR3 DNA: TGTGCCAGCAGTTCGAGCGGGAGAGGCACCGGGAAGCTGTTTATT.

On this clonotype: One end of the junction does not line up with germline, which may come from a read error. The chain has TRBV14 and TRBJ2-2, with 7 bases matching TRBD2. Germline CDR1 and CDR2: SGHDN and FVKESK. The CDR3 spans 15 residues. CDR3 in amino acids: CASSQGGSGTRELFF. The CDR3 DNA sequence: TGTGCCAGCAGCCAAGGCGGGAGTGGCACCCGGGAGCTGTTTTTT.

This clonotype was picked up many times. The rearrangement uses TRBV29-1 and TRBJ1-1; 9 bases line up with TRBD1. V shed 5 bases and J 7 bases; nucleotides not matched to a gene: 8. The germline CDR1 and CDR2 sequences are SQVTM and ANQGSEA. The CDR3 is 13 residues long. As DNA, the CDR3 is TGCAGCGTTAAGGACAGGGGACTGGGTGAAGCTTTCTTT. This translates into CSVKDRGLGEAFF.

This clonotype came up many times. The rearrangement links TRBV11-2 to TRBJ2-5, with TRBD1 matching over 10 bases. The length of the CDR3 is 16 residues. CDR1 SGHAT and CDR2 FQNNGV come from the germline V gene. V was pared by 2 bases and J by 5 bases, with 8 bases of the junction left unmatched. In nucleotides, the CDR3 is TGTGCCAGCAGCTTACGGACAGGGGGTTCCGGGGAGACCCAGTACTTC. Amino acids: CASSLRTGGSGETQYF.

This clonotype was seen only a few times. The chain uses TRBV5-6 and TRBJ1-3, with D unclear. This CDR3 is 18 amino acids long. Germline CDR1 SGHDT, CDR2 YYEEEE. The V end was cut by 1 base, the J end by 0 bases, with 17 bases between. This CDR3 is CASSLYREGGFSGNTIYF. The CDR3 bases are TGTGCCAGCAGCTTGTATCGTGAGGGCGGCTTCTCTGGAAACACCATATATTTT.

There are many counts of this clonotype. The J gene is TRBJ2-1, the V gene TRBV4-1; TRBD2 matches 14 bases. Trimming removed 1 base from V and 7 bases from J; junction bases left unmatched: 12. From germline, CDR1 is MGHRA and CDR2 YSYEKL. This CDR3 has 19 residues. CDR3 bases: TGCGCCAGCAGCCAAGGGTCCGGGACTAGCGGGAGAAGGGTTAATGAGCAGTTCTTC. It translates to CASSQGSGTSGRRVNEQFF.

This clonotype was recorded at least ten times. The chain recombines TRBV4-1 with TRBJ2-1; 8 positions agree with TRBD2. This CDR3 has 18 residues. The germline CDR1 and CDR2 sequences are MGHRA and YSYEKL. Germline trimming cut 0 bases from V and 7 bases from J; bases unmatched to any gene: 14. The CDR3 DNA is TGCGCCAGCAGCCAAGAACGGGCGGGAGGACCCGCTCGGAATGAGCAGTTCTTC. Its translation: CASSQERAGGPARNEQFF.

A few counts support this clonotype. J is TRBJ1-5 and V is TRBV30, with TRBD1 identical over 8 bases. CDR1 is GTSNPN and CDR2 is SVGIG in the germline V gene (reference sequence). This CDR3 comprises 15 residues. J gave up 0 bases and V 2 bases, and 3 bases lay outside the gene matches. The CDR3 sequence: CAWSRQGNSNQPQHF. CDR3 in DNA: TGTGCCTGGAGTCGACAGGGGAATAGCAATCAGCCCCAGCATTTT.

CDR3 sequence reads: CATSQQGLSGGEQFF. CDR3 nucleotide sequence: TGTGCCACTAGCCAACAGGGGCTATCGGGAGGTGAGCAGTTCTTC. The chain is built from TRBV6-2 or TRBV6-3 and TRBJ2-1; D might be TRBD1 or TRBD2, each matching 7 bases. Between the trimmed V and J ends, which lost 10 bases and 9 bases, there was a span of 25 bases. Germline CDR1 and CDR2: MNHEY and SVGEGT. The CDR3 contains 15 residues.

The chain recombines TRBV28 with TRBJ2-7, with a tentative D call TRBD2 (5 bases). V gave up 6 bases and J gave up 1 base, with 16 bases separating them. The CDR3 length is 15 residues. CDR1 and CDR2 from the germline V gene are MDHEN and SYDVKM. This chain's CDR3 is CASRGNGISSYEQYF. CDR3 nucleotide sequence: TGTGCCAGCAGGGGTAACGGGATATCGTCCTACGAGCAGTACTTC.

J is TRBJ2-2 and V is TRBV10-2; D ambiguous. The CDR3 consists of 14 residues. Per germline, CDR1 WSHSY and CDR2 SAAADI. The V end lost 5 bases, the J end lost 1 base, and 8 bases lay between the germline ends. The CDR3 region has the DNA TGCGCCAGCAGTCAGACCCTGAACACCGGGGAGCTGTTTTTT. Its translation: CASSQTLNTGELFF.

This clonotype was found once. A single base separates this from a much larger clone, so it may be a read error. V and J are TRBV12-3 or TRBV12-4 and TRBJ1-1; perhaps TRBD1 as D (5 bases). This CDR3 is 14 amino acids long. The CDR3 spells CASSTGTVNIEAFF. The CDR3 DNA sequence: TGTGCCAGCAGCACCGGGACGGTGAACATTGAAGCTTTCTTT.

To note about this clonotype: One end of the junction does not line up with germline, which may come from a read error. V is TRBV11-2 and J is TRBJ2-5, with D possibly being TRBD1 (5 bases). This CDR3 is 15 amino acids long. CDR1 is SGHAT, CDR2 FQNNGV, per germline. CDR3 sequence: CASNLGLGSQETQYF. CDR3 sequence (DNA): TGTGCCAGCAACTTGGGGCTGGGATCGCAAGAGACCCAATATTTC.

Only one count was recorded for this clonotype. Since no conserved phenylalanine or tryptophan closes the CDR3, a read error is the likely cause. The DNA is omitted, as the CDR3 cannot be located on it reliably, and the CDR3 follows TCRdb's listing. The chain couples TRBV7-8 to TRBJ1-2; TRBD1 is the table's D call and was not checked against the DNA. Germline values: CDR1 SGHVS, CDR2 FQNEAQ. The CDR3 has 15 residues if both end residues are counted. The CDR3 loop reads CASSYMGQGVTGYTI.

Points on this clonotype: Given a much more abundant clone one base away, this may be a read error. The chain is built from TRBV6-6 and TRBJ1-2; 10 nucleotides match TRBD1. Germline CDR1 MNHNY, CDR2 SVGAGI (reference sequence). The CDR3 extends over 12 amino acids. With V trimmed by 10 bases and J by 8 bases, 7 bases remained unmatched. CDR3 residues: CANNRQGAGYTF. For the CDR3, the DNA is TGTGCCAACAACCGACAGGGGGCCGGCTACACCTTC.